These 5 T cell receptor beta chains came from one sample sequenced in a study of cytomegalovirus exposure and HLA in healthy donors. The study ran its PCR with 60 Vbeta and 13 Jbeta primers. TCRdb's table, derived via immunoSEQ multiplex PCR, lists solely in-frame clones and lacks some. The sample consists of approximately 150,000 clones, 82% of them appearing once. Sequences were obtained from PBMCs. The origin of the receptors is a male donor in good health and CMV-seronegative.

The chain has TRBV6-1 and TRBJ2-1; 10 bases fit TRBD2. Germline loops: CDR1 MNHNS, CDR2 SASEGT. The CDR3 contains 15 residues. With 5 bases clipped from V and 5 bases from J, the junction kept 6 bases outside the gene matches. Here the CDR3 reads CASSRTSGEHNEQFF. Here the CDR3 DNA reads TGTGCCAGCAGTCGTACTAGCGGGGAGCACAATGAGCAGTTCTTC.

This chain connects TRBV11-2 to TRBJ2-1; 8 bases align to TRBD2. Germline V gene data show CDR1 as SGHAT and CDR2 as FQNNGV. This CDR3 region has 16 residues. V lost 0 bases to trimming and J lost 4 bases; unmatched junction nucleotides: 5. The CDR3 here is CASSLELAVGYNEQFF. CDR3 DNA: TGTGCCAGCAGCTTAGAACTAGCGGTGGGATACAATGAGCAGTTCTTC.

In this sample, this clone turned up once. CDR3 nucleotides: TGTGCTAGTGCCCGGGATCAGGATCAGCCCCAGCATTTT. It translates to CASARDQDQPQHF. The chain is built from TRBV12-5 and TRBJ1-5, with D unresolved. V was trimmed by 7 bases and J by 5 bases, leaving 12 bases between them. Per the germline V gene, CDR1 is LGHNT and CDR2 is FRNRAP. The CDR3 runs to 13 residues.

The J gene is TRBJ1-1, the V gene TRBV11-2, with D possibly TRBD1 on 5 matching bases. V lost 5 bases, J lost 5 bases, and 15 bases lay in between. This CDR3 has 14 residues. The germline V gene encodes CDR1 SGHAT and CDR2 FQNNGV. The CDR3 reads CASSPSRGRTEAFF. In DNA, the CDR3 is TGTGCCAGCAGCCCTAGTCGGGGGAGAACTGAAGCTTTCTTT.

The chain is built from TRBV9 and TRBJ2-3; no reliable D call. V lost 0 bases and J 0 bases, leaving 5 bases between the germline ends. From germline, CDR1 is SGDLS and CDR2 YYNGEE. This CDR3 comprises 14 residues. Written as DNA, the CDR3 is TGTGCCAGCAGCGTAGAGACTAGCACAGATACGCAGTATTTT. Translation gives CASSVETSTDTQYF.